The source of this T cell receptor (beta chain) is a study of T cells after yellow fever vaccination. Turning to the study itself: Some fractions had low cell numbers, and these were prepared with SMART-Seq v4 Ultra Low Input. Findings and limits, study-wide: Re-detected after boosting: most primary clones, more than 95% of CD4 and 88% of CD8.

This clonotype came up a few times. What it binds is not known. One entry per CDR3 protein results from TCRdb running MiXCR on the 5' RACE reads. This table has approximately 550,000 distinct CDR3 sequences, roughly 19% appearing once. Germline CDR1 reads KGHDR; CDR2 reads SFDVKD. The CDR3 loop spans 17 amino acids. V shed 4 bases, J shed 8 bases, and the junction held 11 bases outside the gene matches. The rearrangement links TRBV24-1 to TRBJ2-1; 12 nucleotides align to TRBD2. Sequenced here: PBMCs, sampled 15 days after the yellow fever booster vaccination. This receptor was obtained from a man in his thirties or forties who received the YFV17D yellow fever vaccine. The CDR3 loop reads CATSDRSSGRALHEQFF. In DNA, the CDR3 is TGTGCCACCAGTGACAGATCTAGCGGGAGGGCCCTCCATGAGCAGTTCTTC.